This is a list of T cell receptor beta chains from one sample in a study of graft-versus-host responses after intestinal transplantation. TCRdb's copy holds only in-frame clones and misses some; the assay was immunoSEQ multiplex PCR. This table holds 100,000 or so clones, about 93% found once. No antigen has been identified for these receptors. The source material was unstimulated CD4+ T cells sorted from spleen or lymph node cells, sampled before intestinal transplant. The receptors here all came from a human donor who received an intestinal transplant. Both conserved end residues are part of each CDR3. D genes are given only for firm matches. Some rows mark clone size as missing; the rest say once, few, many or name a class of expanded clone.

j_call d_call v_call cdr3_length clone_size cdr3_aa cdr3_nt
TRBJ1-3 NA TRBV7-8 15 NA CASSFRESRGNTIYF TGTGCCAGCAGCTTCCGAGAGTCCAGGGGAAACACCATATATTTT
TRBJ2-7 NA TRBV5-1 14 NA CASSEGGPGYEQYF TGCGCCAGCAGCGAAGGAGGGCCCGGTTACGAGCAGTACTTC
TRBJ1-2 TRBD1 TRBV30 12 NA CAFTGTASGYTF TGTGCCTTCACCGGGACAGCAAGTGGCTACACCTTC
TRBJ2-3 TRBD2 TRBV9 19 NA CASSLRGAGGTTSTDTQYF TGTGCCAGCAGCCTAAGGGGCGCGGGGGGGACAACTAGCACAGATACGCAGTATTTT
TRBJ2-5 TRBD1 TRBV7-8 18 NA CASSLGGRGQGSQETQYF TGTGCCAGCAGCTTAGGGGGTAGGGGACAGGGGTCACAAGAGACCCAGTACTTC
TRBJ1-6 TRBD1 TRBV19 16 NA CASTIAQGAPVGPLHF TGTGCCAGTACCATTGCCCAGGGGGCCCCCGTGGGGCCCCTCCACTTT
TRBJ2-7 NA TRBV6-1 13 NA CASSPRGGYEQYF TGTGCCAGCTCGCCTCGGGGAGGTTACGAGCAGTACTTC
TRBJ1-4 NA TRBV2 12 few CASSGDNEKLFF TGTGCCAGCAGCGGAGATAATGAAAAACTGTTTTTT
TRBJ1-6 NA TRBV5-6 17 NA CASSLAGSSSYNSPLHF TGTGCCAGCAGCTTGGCCGGGTCGAGCTCCTATAATTCACCCCTCCACTTT
TRBJ2-1 NA TRBV11-2 15 once CASTTTGTTAGEQFF TGTGCCAGCACTACTACCGGAACGACTGCGGGTGAGCAGTTCTTC
TRBJ2-5 NA TRBV5-1 15 NA CASSFQAGTQETQYF TGCGCCAGCAGCTTCCAAGCGGGGACACAAGAGACCCAGTACTTC
TRBJ1-6 NA TRBV6-5 15 NA CASRKQGFGNSPLHF TGTGCCAGCAGGAAACAGGGATTTGGTAATTCACCCCTCCACTTT
TRBJ2-3 TRBD2 TRBV6-1 20 NA CASSEFPSGTSGTYTDTQYF TGTGCCAGCAGTGAGTTCCCCTCCGGGACTAGCGGAACTTACACAGATACGCAGTATTTT
TRBJ1-1 NA TRBV7-9 14 NA CASSLTGFNAEAFF TGTGCCAGCAGCCTCACAGGGTTCAACGCTGAAGCTTTCTTT
TRBJ1-2 NA TRBV6-1 13 NA CASRDGQSYGYTF TGTGCCAGCAGGGACGGACAGAGCTATGGCTACACCTTC
TRBJ2-5 TRBD1 TRBV5-1 14 NA CASSLQGALETQYF TGCGCCAGCAGCTTACAGGGGGCATTAGAGACCCAGTACTTC
TRBJ1-6 NA TRBV5-4 18 NA CASSAGQSMSSYNSPLHF TGTGCCAGCAGCGCAGGACAGTCTATGAGCTCCTATAATTCACCCCTCCACTTT
TRBJ2-3 NA TRBV6-1 13 once CASSKITTDTQYF TGTGCCAGCAGTAAGATCACTACCGATACGCAGTATTTT
TRBJ2-7 TRBD1 TRBV7-4 14 NA CASSLDRASYEQYF TGTGCCAGCAGCTTGGACAGGGCCTCCTACGAGCAGTACTTC
TRBJ1-6 TRBD1 TRBV18 21 NA CASSLTDRVEYYSSYNSPLHF TGTGCCAGCTCACTTACGGACAGGGTGGAATATTACAGCTCCTATAATTCACCCCTCCACTTT
TRBJ2-1 NA TRBV7-9 13 NA CASSLRDFLGQFF TGTGCCAGCAGTTTGAGGGACTTTCTCGGTCAGTTCTTC
TRBJ2-2 NA TRBV2 14 once CASRQDTNTGELFF TGTGCCAGCAGGCAGGACACAAACACCGGGGAGCTGTTTTTT
TRBJ1-2 NA TRBV20-1 11 once CSARGSYGYTF TGCAGTGCTAGAGGGAGCTATGGCTACACCTTC
TRBJ1-5 TRBD1 TRBV10-3 15 few CAISVGQAGNQPQHF TGTGCCATCAGTGTCGGACAGGCCGGCAATCAGCCCCAGCATTTT
TRBJ2-7 NA TRBV30 16 NA CAWSVPEGAVSYEQYF TGTGCCTGGAGTGTACCGGAGGGGGCCGTCTCCTACGAGCAGTACTTC
TRBJ1-1 NA TRBV4-3 14 once CASSQEHSSTEAFF TGCGCCAGCAGCCAAGAACACTCTAGCACTGAAGCTTTCTTT
TRBJ2-5 TRBD2 TRBV14 15 NA CASSRVTSGVETQYF TGTGCCAGCAGCCGAGTCACTAGCGGGGTAGAGACCCAGTACTTC
TRBJ2-1 TRBD1 TRBV9 14 NA CASSGPGGVYEQFF TGTGCCAGCAGCGGTCCAGGGGGTGTTTATGAGCAGTTCTTC
TRBJ2-7 NA TRBV15 13 NA CATSRGAPREQYF TGTGCCACCAGCAGAGGGGCTCCTCGGGAGCAGTACTTC
TRBJ2-4 NA TRBV5-1 17 NA CASSPDGAGLAKNIQYF TGCGCCAGCAGCCCCGATGGGGCAGGATTAGCCAAAAACATTCAGTACTTC
TRBJ2-7 NA TRBV30 11 NA CAISRAYEQYF TGTGCCATCTCAAGAGCGTACGAGCAGTACTTC
TRBJ2-7 TRBD2 TRBV4-3 16 NA CASSQVLAGGSYEQYF TGCGCCAGCAGCCAAGTTCTAGCGGGGGGTAGCTACGAGCAGTACTTC
TRBJ1-5 NA TRBV5-6 13 NA CASSLRGNQPQHF TGTGCCAGCAGCTTACGGGGAAATCAGCCCCAGCATTTT
TRBJ1-5 TRBD1 TRBV6-1 15 NA CASSGRQGGNQPQHF TGTGCCAGCAGTGGCCGACAGGGGGGAAATCAGCCCCAGCATTTT
TRBJ1-2 NA TRBV25-1 13 NA CASSERVNYGYTF TGTGCCAGCAGTGAGAGGGTAAACTATGGCTACACCTTC
TRBJ1-2 TRBD1 TRBV4-2 17 NA CASSQEGTGGGNYGYTF TGTGCCAGCAGCCAAGAGGGGACAGGGGGAGGTAACTATGGCTACACCTTC
TRBJ2-1 TRBD2 TRBV10-1 14 NA CASRAGGPLNEQFF TGCGCCAGCAGGGCGGGGGGGCCTCTCAATGAGCAGTTCTTC
TRBJ1-2 NA TRBV5-4 13 NA CASSLVAGDGYTF TGTGCCAGCAGCTTGGTGGCCGGGGATGGCTACACCTTC
TRBJ1-1 NA TRBV18 14 NA CASSSLSRDAEAFF TGTGCCAGCTCATCCCTAAGCAGGGATGCTGAAGCTTTCTTT
TRBJ1-2 NA TRBV29-1 12 NA CSAGDPLYGYTF TGCAGCGCAGGGGACCCCCTCTATGGCTACACCTTC
TRBJ2-2 TRBD2 TRBV19 19 NA CASSASGILTRWGTGELFF TGTGCCAGTAGTGCTAGCGGGATACTCACCCGGTGGGGCACCGGGGAGCTGTTTTTT
TRBJ1-3 NA TRBV5-1 16 NA CASSPGTGPPGNTIYF TGCGCCAGCAGCCCCGGAACAGGTCCCCCTGGAAACACCATATATTTT
TRBJ2-7 TRBD1 TRBV25-1 15 once CASSDPGQGVYEQYF TGTGCCAGCAGTGATCCGGGACAGGGAGTCTACGAGCAGTACTTC
TRBJ2-3 NA TRBV28 12 NA CASSLLEDTQYF TGTGCCAGCAGTTTATTAGAAGATACGCAGTATTTT
TRBJ2-7 NA TRBV11-3 12 NA CASSFDGYEQYF TGTGCCAGCAGCTTTGACGGGTACGAGCAGTACTTC
TRBJ1-6 NA TRBV7-8 18 NA CASSLGEGVVPNNSPLHF TGTGCCAGCAGCTTAGGCGAGGGTGTTGTACCGAATAATTCACCCCTCCACTTT
TRBJ2-7 NA TRBV5-6 14 NA CASSLEQGAYEQYF TGTGCCAGCAGCTTGGAACAGGGTGCCTACGAGCAGTACTTC
TRBJ1-3 TRBD1 TRBV5-3 17 NA CARSGRQGPSSGNTIYF TGTGCCAGAAGCGGAAGACAGGGGCCGAGCTCTGGAAACACCATATATTTT
TRBJ2-5 NA TRBV6-1 14 NA CASSEYSNQETQYF TGTGCCAGCAGTGAATACAGTAATCAAGAGACCCAGTACTTC
TRBJ2-7 NA TRBV19 15 NA CASSIDSGAGREQYF TGTGCCAGTAGTATAGATTCAGGGGCAGGTCGAGAGCAGTACTTC
TRBJ2-1 TRBD2 TRBV30 14 once CAWSYSGGYNEQFF TGTGCCTGGAGTTATAGCGGGGGATACAATGAGCAGTTCTTC
TRBJ2-3 NA TRBV19 12 NA CASSMWSDTQYF TGTGCCAGTAGTATGTGGAGTGATACGCAGTATTTT
TRBJ2-1 TRBD2 TRBV12-5 18 NA CASGLVLTGTRGANEQFF TGTGCTAGTGGTTTGGTACTCACCGGGACTAGGGGTGCCAATGAGCAGTTCTTC